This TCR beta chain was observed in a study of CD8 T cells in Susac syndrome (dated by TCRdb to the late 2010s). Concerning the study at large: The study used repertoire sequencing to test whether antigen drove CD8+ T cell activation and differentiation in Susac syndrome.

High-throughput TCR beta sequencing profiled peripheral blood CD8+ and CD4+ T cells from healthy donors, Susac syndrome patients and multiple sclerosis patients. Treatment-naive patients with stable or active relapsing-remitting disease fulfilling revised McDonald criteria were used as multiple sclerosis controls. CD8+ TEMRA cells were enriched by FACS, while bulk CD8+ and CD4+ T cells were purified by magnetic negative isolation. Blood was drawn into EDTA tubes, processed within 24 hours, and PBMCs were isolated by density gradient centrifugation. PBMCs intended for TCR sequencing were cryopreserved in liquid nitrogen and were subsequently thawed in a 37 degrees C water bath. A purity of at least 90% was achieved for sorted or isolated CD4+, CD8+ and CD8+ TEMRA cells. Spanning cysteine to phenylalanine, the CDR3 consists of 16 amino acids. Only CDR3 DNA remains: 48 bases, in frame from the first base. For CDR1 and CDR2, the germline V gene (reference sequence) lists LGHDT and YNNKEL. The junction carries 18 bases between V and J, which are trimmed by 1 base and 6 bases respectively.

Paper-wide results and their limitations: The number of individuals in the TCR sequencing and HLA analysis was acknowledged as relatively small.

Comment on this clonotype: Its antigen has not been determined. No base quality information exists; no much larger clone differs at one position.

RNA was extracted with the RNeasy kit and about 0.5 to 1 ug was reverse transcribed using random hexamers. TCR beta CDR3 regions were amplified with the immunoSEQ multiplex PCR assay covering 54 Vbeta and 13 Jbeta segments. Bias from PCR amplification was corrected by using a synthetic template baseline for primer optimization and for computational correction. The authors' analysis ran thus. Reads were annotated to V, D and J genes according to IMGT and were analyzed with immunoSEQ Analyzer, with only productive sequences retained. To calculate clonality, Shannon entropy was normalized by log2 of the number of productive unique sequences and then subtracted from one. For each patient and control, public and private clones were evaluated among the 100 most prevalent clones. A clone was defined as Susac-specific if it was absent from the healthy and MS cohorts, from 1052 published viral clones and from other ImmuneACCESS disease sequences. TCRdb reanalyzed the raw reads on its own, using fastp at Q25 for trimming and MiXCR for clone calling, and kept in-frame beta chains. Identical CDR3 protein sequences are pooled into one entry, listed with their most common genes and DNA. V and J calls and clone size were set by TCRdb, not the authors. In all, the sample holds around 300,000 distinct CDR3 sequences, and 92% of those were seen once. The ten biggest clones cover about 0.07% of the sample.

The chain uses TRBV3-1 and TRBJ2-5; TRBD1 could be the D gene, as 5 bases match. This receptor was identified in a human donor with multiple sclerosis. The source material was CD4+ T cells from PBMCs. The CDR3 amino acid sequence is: CASSQGSQAGMKTQYF. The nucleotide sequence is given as TGTGCCAGCAGCCAAGGGTCCCAGGCAGGGATGAAGACCCAGTACTTC.